One and the same sample provided the 8 T cell receptor beta chains below, sequenced in a study of T cells in Graves' hyperthyroidism and ophthalmopathy. TCR beta CDR3 regions were amplified from RNA transcripts. Initially, a first-round RT-PCR of the TCR CDR3 employed the HTBI primer set. TCRdb fed the multiplex PCR reads into MiXCR, producing one record per CDR3 protein. This sample carries some 570,000 distinct CDR3 sequences, 17% of them seen once, and the ten largest clones take 15% to 20%. Source material: blood. The receptors were gathered from a woman between 18 and 30 years old with Graves' ophthalmopathy.

The chain carries TRBV6-5 and TRBJ1-5, with a weak D call TRBD1 (5 bases). The CDR3 covers 13 residues. The V end lost 2 bases, the J end lost 3 bases, and 5 bases lay between the germline ends. The germline gives CDR1 MNHEY, CDR2 SVGAGI. CDR3 sequence: CASSYGTNQPQHF. The CDR3 DNA is TGTGCCAGCAGTTACGGGACCAATCAGCCCCAGCATTTT.

This clonotype was observed many times. V and J are TRBV7-2 and TRBJ2-7; D perhaps matches TRBD2 (5 bases). CDR3 length: 14 amino acids. Trimming removed 6 bases at V and 0 bases at J, with 12 bases between. Germline V gene lookup returns CDR1 SGHTA and CDR2 FQGNSA. CDR3 residues: CASSRSGTSYEQYF. As DNA, the CDR3 is TGTGCCAGCAGTAGAAGCGGAACCTCCTACGAGCAGTACTTC.

This clonotype showed up many times. The chain couples TRBV20-1 to TRBJ1-5, with TRBD1 as a possible D gene (6 bases). V was clipped by 3 bases and J by 2 bases, with 14 bases between them. Germline V gene sequence: CDR1 DFQATT, CDR2 SNEGSKA (reference sequence). The CDR3 loop spans 15 amino acids. CDR3 in DNA: TGCAGTGCTAGGATAGGGGGATCGGGCAATCAGCCCCAGCATTTT. Translating it yields CSARIGGSGNQPQHF.

About this clonotype: Given a much more abundant clone one base away, this may be a read error. The chain carries TRBV20-1 and TRBJ2-3, with 16 nucleotides matching TRBD2. There are 18 residues in the CDR3. V gave up 5 bases and J gave up 6 bases; unmatched junction bases: 14. Germline V gene sequence: CDR1 DFQATT, CDR2 SNEGSKA (reference sequence). CDR3 sequence reads: CSAGSPGTSGGAVDTQYF. The CDR3, as DNA: TGCAGTGCTGGATCCCCGGGGACTAGCGGGGGGGCCGTGGATACGCAGTATTTT.

In its sample, this clonotype was seen many times. This chain links TRBV20-1 with TRBJ2-7; TRBD2 matches at 14 bases. Unmatched junction bases numbered 12, after V lost 5 bases and J lost 9 bases. In germline, CDR1 is DFQATT, CDR2 SNEGSKA (reference sequence). The CDR3 extends over 15 amino acids. The CDR3 sequence is CSARGGTSGGEGQYF. The CDR3 nucleotides are TGCAGTGCTCGGGGTGGGACTAGCGGGGGAGAAGGGCAGTACTTC.

CDR3 nucleotide sequence: TGTGCCAGCAGAGCCCCGACAGGGCAGTACGAGCAGTACTTC. This codes for CASRAPTGQYEQYF. The chain couples TRBV11-1 to TRBJ2-7; TRBD1 agrees at 7 bases. Germline V gene lookup returns CDR1 SGHAT and CDR2 FQDESV (reference sequence). The CDR3 is 14 residues long. V gave up 6 bases and J gave up 4 bases; unmatched junction bases: 9.

This clonotype was found many times. The chain uses TRBV28 and TRBJ1-3; TRBD1 is a possible D gene (6 bases). Between the trimmed V and J ends, which lost 8 bases and 4 bases, there was a span of 21 bases. The CDR3 extends over 16 amino acids. In germline, CDR1 is MDHEN, CDR2 SYDVKM. The CDR3 sequence: CASHSYTGTRGNTIYF. CDR3 nucleotide sequence: TGTGCCAGCCATTCCTATACCGGGACAAGGGGAAACACCATATATTTT.

This clonotype has just a few counts. V is TRBV18 and J is TRBJ1-1, with D hard to call. The V end lost 6 bases, the J end lost 10 bases, and 18 bases lay between the germline ends. The germline V gene encodes CDR1 KGHSH and CDR2 LQKENI. The CDR3 runs 13 residues. In DNA form, the CDR3 reads TGTGCCAGCTCTCTCAACAACGACTTTGGAGCTTTCTTT. Its translation is CASSLNNDFGAFF.